The source of this T cell receptor (beta chain) is a study of T cells in Graves' hyperthyroidism and ophthalmopathy. TCR beta CDR3 sequences were amplified from RNA transcripts. TCR CDR3 regions were first amplified by RT-PCR with HTBI primers. TCRdb redid the calling of the multiplex PCR reads with MiXCR, one entry per CDR3 protein. Of approximately 530,000 distinct CDR3 sequences listed, around 17% are singletons. Germline V gene sequence: CDR1 SEHNR, CDR2 FQNEAQ (reference sequence). The CDR3 sequence is 16 residues long. The V end was cut by 3 bases, the J end by 4 bases, with 16 bases between. In its sample, this clonotype was seen many times. Every diagnosis used clinical symptoms, serum thyroxine and TRAb, thyroid ultrasound and orbital computed tomography.

The receptor was isolated from a woman under 30 with Graves' hyperthyroidism. Sequencing was carried out using blood. This rearrangement joins TRBV7-9 to TRBJ2-1; D may match TRBD1 or TRBD2 (5 bases each). The CDR3 sequence: CASSFTGPTGYNEQFF. CDR3 DNA: TGTGCCAGCAGCTTCACGGGGCCTACAGGTTACAATGAGCAGTTCTTC.